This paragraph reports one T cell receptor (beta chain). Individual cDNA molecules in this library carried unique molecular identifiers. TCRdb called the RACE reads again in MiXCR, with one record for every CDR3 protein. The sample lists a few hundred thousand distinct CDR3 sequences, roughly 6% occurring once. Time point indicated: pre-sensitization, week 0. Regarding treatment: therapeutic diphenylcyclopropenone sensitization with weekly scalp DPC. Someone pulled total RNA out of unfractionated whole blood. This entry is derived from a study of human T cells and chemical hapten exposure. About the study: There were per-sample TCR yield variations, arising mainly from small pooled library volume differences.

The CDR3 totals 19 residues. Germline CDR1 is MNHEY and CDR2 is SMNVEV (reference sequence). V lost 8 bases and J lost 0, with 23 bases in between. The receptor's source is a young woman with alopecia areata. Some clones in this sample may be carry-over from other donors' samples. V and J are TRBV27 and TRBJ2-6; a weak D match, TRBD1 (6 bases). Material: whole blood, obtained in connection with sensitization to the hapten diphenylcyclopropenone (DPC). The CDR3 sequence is CASGRKWGHTGSGANVLTF. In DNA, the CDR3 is TGTGCCAGCGGAAGGAAATGGGGACATACTGGCTCTGGGGCCAACGTCCTGACTTTC.